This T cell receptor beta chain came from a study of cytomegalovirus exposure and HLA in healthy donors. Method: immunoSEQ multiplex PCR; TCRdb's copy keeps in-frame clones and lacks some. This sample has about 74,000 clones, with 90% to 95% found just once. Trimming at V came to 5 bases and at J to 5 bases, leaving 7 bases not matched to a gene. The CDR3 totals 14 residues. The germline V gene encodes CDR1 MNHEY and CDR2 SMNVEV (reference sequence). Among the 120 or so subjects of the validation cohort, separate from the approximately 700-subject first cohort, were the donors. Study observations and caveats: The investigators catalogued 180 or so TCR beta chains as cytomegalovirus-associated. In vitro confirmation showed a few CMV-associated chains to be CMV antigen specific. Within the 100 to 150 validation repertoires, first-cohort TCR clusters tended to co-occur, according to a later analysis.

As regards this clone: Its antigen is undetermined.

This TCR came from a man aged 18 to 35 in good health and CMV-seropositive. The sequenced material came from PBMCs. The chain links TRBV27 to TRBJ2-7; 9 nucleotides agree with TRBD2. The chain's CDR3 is CASSNSGSRHEQYF. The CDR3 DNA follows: TGTGCCAGCAGTAATAGCGGGAGTAGGCACGAGCAGTACTTC.